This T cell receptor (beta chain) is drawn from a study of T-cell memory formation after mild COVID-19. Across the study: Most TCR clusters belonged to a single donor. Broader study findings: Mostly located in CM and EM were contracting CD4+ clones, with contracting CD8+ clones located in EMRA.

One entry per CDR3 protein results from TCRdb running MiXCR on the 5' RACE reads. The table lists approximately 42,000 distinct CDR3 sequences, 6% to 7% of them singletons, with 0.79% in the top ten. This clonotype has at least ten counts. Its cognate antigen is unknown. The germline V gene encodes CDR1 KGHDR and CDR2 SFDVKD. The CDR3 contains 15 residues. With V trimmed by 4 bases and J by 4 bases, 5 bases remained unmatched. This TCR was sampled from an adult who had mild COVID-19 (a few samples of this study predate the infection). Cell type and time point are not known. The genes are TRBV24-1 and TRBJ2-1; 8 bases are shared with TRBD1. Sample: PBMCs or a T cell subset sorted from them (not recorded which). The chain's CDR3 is CATSEGRGQYNEQFF. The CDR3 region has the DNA TGTGCCACCAGTGAGGGCAGGGGGCAATACAATGAGCAGTTCTTC.